A single sample is the source of the 17 T cell receptor beta chains below, sequenced in a study of T cell responses to AZD1222 COVID-19 vaccine. Repertoires were generated with immunoSEQ multiplex PCR, while TCRdb's copy carries only in-frame clones and drops some. The data contain 90,000 to 110,000 clones, around 76% of them singletons. Sequenced material: peripheral blood, taken on day 0 of AZD1222 vaccination. The source of these receptors is an adult in good health.

CDR3 DNA: TGTGCCAGTACCTTTAACAGGGCTGGCACTGAAGCTTTCTTT. Translating gives CASTFNRAGTEAFF. The V gene is TRBV19, the J gene TRBJ1-1; maybe TRBD1 (6 bases). With 7 bases removed from V and 4 bases from J, the gap between germline ends came to 16 bases. This CDR3 is 14 amino acids long. The germline gives CDR1 LNHDA, CDR2 SQIVND (reference sequence).

The chain combines TRBV25-1 with TRBJ2-7; D is ambiguous. From germline, CDR1 is MGHDK and CDR2 SYGVNS. The CDR3 runs 15 residues. V was clipped by 2 bases and J by 1 base, with 12 bases between them. The CDR3 DNA is TGTGCCAGCAGTGAACCGGGCGGCAGATCCTACGAGCAGTACTTC. Amino acid sequence: CASSEPGGRSYEQYF.

This sequence joins TRBV5-1 and TRBJ2-7; D is possibly TRBD1 or TRBD2 (7 bases each). V was clipped by 7 bases and J by 5 bases, with 19 bases between them. There are 14 residues in the CDR3. The germline V gene encodes CDR1 SGHRS and CDR2 YFSETQ. In nucleotides, the CDR3 is TGCGCCAGCCGCCTGTCAGGGGGGGGCGACGAGCAGTACTTC. The encoded protein is CASRLSGGGDEQYF.

This chain links TRBV6-5 with TRBJ1-2, with unresolved D. Trimming stripped 2 bases from V and 7 bases from J, with 14 bases between. The V gene's germline CDR1 is MNHEY and CDR2 SVGAGI. There are 14 residues in the CDR3. The CDR3 region has the DNA TGTGCCAGCAGTTACCTCCCTTTCACTCGTGGCTACACCTTC. Protein sequence: CASSYLPFTRGYTF.

This clone was recorded a few times. One end of the junction fails to match germline, which may point to a read error. The rearrangement links TRBV7-7 to TRBJ2-3; 7 bases map to TRBD2. Looked up from germline, CDR1 is SSHAT and CDR2 is FNYEAQ (reference sequence). The CDR3 length is 15 residues. CDR3 coding DNA: TGTGCTAGCAGCTTTGGGAGCGGGGACACAGATACGCAGTATTTT. Translating it yields CASSFGSGDTDTQYF.

CDR3 nucleotides: TGTGCCAGTAGTATATACGAGGGGATGGGTCAGCCCCAGCATTTT. Encoded protein: CASSIYEGMGQPQHF. The genes are TRBV19 and TRBJ1-5; a possible D gene is TRBD1 (5 bases). V lost 2 bases, J lost 6 bases, and 14 bases lay in between. The germline V gene has CDR1 LNHDA and CDR2 SQIVND (reference sequence). The CDR3 covers 15 residues.

This clone was detected only once. The rearrangement links TRBV6-2 or TRBV6-3 to TRBJ1-6; 7 bases match TRBD1. The CDR3 is 14 amino acids. Germline V gene data show CDR1 as MNHEY and CDR2 as SVGEGT. V gave up 2 bases and J gave up 6 bases; unmatched junction bases: 1. For the CDR3, the DNA is TGTGCCAGCAGTTACCAGGGGGGTAATTCACCCCTCCACTTT. Protein sequence: CASSYQGGNSPLHF.

The rearrangement joins TRBV2 to TRBJ1-5; D is undetermined. The V gene lost 6 bases and the J gene lost 5 bases, with 14 bases spanning the gap. CDR1 SNHLY and CDR2 FYNNEI come from the germline V gene. CDR3 length: 14 amino acids. CDR3 sequence: CASSSRGRDQPQHF. The CDR3 DNA sequence: TGTGCCAGCAGCTCTCGTGGGAGAGATCAGCCCCAGCATTTT.

Here the CDR3 DNA reads TGTGCCATCAGTGACCCCACGGGGGGGAATCAGCCCCAGCATTTT. This gives the protein CAISDPTGGNQPQHF. This chain uses TRBV10-3 with TRBJ1-5; perhaps TRBD1 as D (5 bases). The CDR3 sequence is 15 residues long. Germline V gene sequence: CDR1 ENHRY, CDR2 SYGVKD. Trimming shortened V by 3 bases and J by 4 bases, and 13 bases separated the two germline ends.

This clone was seen a few times. This sequence joins TRBV7-2 and TRBJ1-5; D is uncertain. The CDR3 has 13 amino acids. CDR1 is SGHTA, CDR2 FQGNSA, per germline. The germline V and J ends were trimmed by 0 bases and 0 bases, with 0 bases remaining between them. CDR3 protein: CASSLASNQPQHF. CDR3 in DNA: TGTGCCAGCAGCTTAGCTAGCAATCAGCCCCAGCATTTT. Full variable domain (missing parts from reference TRBV7-2 and TRBJ1-5): GAGVSQSPSNKVTEKGKDVELRCDPISGHTALYWYRQSLGQGLEFLIYFQGNSAPDKSGLPSDRFSAERTGGSVSTLTIQRTQQEDSAVYLCASSLASNQPQHFGDGTRLSIL.

The V call is TRBV18, the J call TRBJ1-1; unclear D gene. The CDR3 contains 16 residues. The V end lost 4 bases, the J end lost 1 base, and 16 bases lay between the germline ends. The germline V gene encodes CDR1 KGHSH and CDR2 LQKENI. CDR3: CASSLAPWAANTEAFF. CDR3 coding DNA: TGTGCCAGCTCACTTGCCCCCTGGGCAGCGAACACTGAAGCTTTCTTT.

The chain joins TRBV29-1 to TRBJ1-1; D uncertain. Germline V gene data show CDR1 as SQVTM and CDR2 as ANQGSEA. Trimming cost V 6 bases and J 4 bases, with 6 bases left between them. The CDR3 contains 10 residues. The CDR3 DNA reads TGCAGCGTCCAGGTCACTGAAGCTTTCTTT. Translated: CSVQVTEAFF.

Written as DNA, the CDR3 is TGTGCCAGCAGTGTTTGGACTGGGTATGGTGAGCAGTTCTTC. Encoded protein: CASSVWTGYGEQFF. The V gene is TRBV2, the J gene TRBJ2-1, with D possibly being TRBD2 (5 bases). This CDR3 has 14 residues. CDR1 is SNHLY and CDR2 is FYNNEI in the germline V gene. Deletions cut 4 bases from V and 9 bases from J, with 16 bases between.

This chain links TRBV4-3 with TRBJ2-7; D possibly corresponds to TRBD1 (5 bases). CDR3 size: 15 residues. Looked up from germline, CDR1 is LGHNA and CDR2 is YSLEER. Trimming took 0 bases from V and 5 from J, leaving 14 bases between them. The CDR3 is CASSQERQTADEQYF. Written as DNA, the CDR3 is TGCGCCAGCAGCCAAGAACGACAGACTGCGGACGAGCAGTACTTC.

The chain employs TRBV10-3 and TRBJ2-1, with D perhaps TRBD2 (7 bases). Germline CDR1 ENHRY, CDR2 SYGVKD. The CDR3 runs 15 residues. V was clipped by 2 bases and J by 4 bases, with 12 bases between them. The DNA of the CDR3 is TGTGCCATCAGTGAGGAGGGGGGGGCTTACAATGAGCAGTTCTTC. It translates to CAISEEGGAYNEQFF.

The CDR3 DNA sequence: TGTGCCAGCAGTACTTATAAGAATGAGCAGTTCTTC. Its translation: CASSTYKNEQFF. The chain carries TRBV6-2 or TRBV6-3 and TRBJ2-1; D is unresolved. Trimming left V 5 bases short and J 7 bases short, with 9 bases between. CDR3 length equals 12 residues. Germline CDR1 reads MNHEY; CDR2 reads SVGEGT.

The chain carries TRBV3-1 (or the pseudogene TRBV3-2) and TRBJ1-1; possible D gene TRBD1, 5 bases. Germline assignment: CDR1 LGHDT and CDR2 YNNKEL (reference sequence). V lost 1 base to trimming and J lost 1 base, with 10 bases between them. The CDR3 runs to 15 residues. The CDR3 spells CASSQGGTGNTEAFF. The CDR3 DNA reads as TGTGCCAGCAGCCAAGGGGGAACAGGGAACACTGAAGCTTTCTTT.